This T cell receptor beta chain is from a study of cytomegalovirus exposure and HLA in healthy donors. Turning to the study itself: Researchers found that about four fifths of 350 to 500 genotyped donors fell within the Caucasian-associated ancestry cluster. General observations from the study: With DRB1 most and HLA-C fewest, TCR association rates differed between HLA loci in a later analysis.

V lost 5 bases and J 0 bases, leaving 14 bases between the germline ends. Germline V CDR1 and CDR2: SGHRS, YFSETQ. The CDR3 length is 15 residues. This clone was recorded a few times. Its antigen is unidentified. The PCR contained 60 Vbeta and 13 Jbeta primers. Only in-frame clones appear in the TCRdb table, and some are missing; sequencing was by immunoSEQ multiplex PCR. This table holds tens of thousands of clones, roughly 50% found once. There were likely unrecorded immune exposures, though donors were nominally healthy when sampled. Sequenced input: PBMCs. The chain is built from TRBV5-1 and TRBJ1-2; D might be TRBD1 (5 bases). This receptor was taken from a human donor in good health. CDR3 amino acids: CASRRTRVANYGYTF. The CDR3 DNA reads TGCGCCAGCAGGAGGACCAGGGTCGCTAACTATGGCTACACCTTC.